This entry describes one T cell receptor (beta chain). Between the trimmed V and J ends, which lost 5 bases and 5 bases, there was a span of 13 bases. CDR1 is MNHEY, CDR2 SVGAGI, per germline. The CDR3 extends over 14 amino acids. The method was immunoSEQ multiplex PCR; TCRdb's version includes in-frame clones alone and lacks a portion of them. Of approximately 86,000 clones listed, roughly 86% are singletons. The sample originates from a study of control samples from healthy donors and cancer patients. This TCR came from a young man in good health. The rearrangement uses TRBV6-5 and TRBJ2-1, with a possible D match to TRBD2 (5 bases). Sample: blood. The CDR3 bases are TGTGCCAGCAGTCGTTACAGCGGAAACAATGAGCAGTTCTTC. Translation gives CASSRYSGNNEQFF.